This T cell receptor beta chain emerged from a study of tumor-infiltrating lymphocytes in oesophageal squamous cell carcinoma. As to this clonotype: Compared with germline, one end of the junction differs, possibly owing to a read error.

TCRdb re-derived calls from the PCR reads in MiXCR, one entry per CDR3 protein. The table has about 25,000 distinct CDR3 sequences, more than 30% seen once. The CDR3 runs 15 residues. The germline V gene encodes CDR1 SGHVS and CDR2 FQNEAQ. The specimen sequenced was esophageal tumor tissue. This sequence was found in a male donor with esophageal squamous cell carcinoma. The rearrangement links TRBV7-8 to TRBJ2-3; perhaps TRBD1 as D (5 bases). In DNA form, the CDR3 reads TGTGCCAGCAGCTTAGCCGGACCCAGGGAAGATGAGCAGTTCTTT. Translating it yields CASSLAGPREDEQFF.